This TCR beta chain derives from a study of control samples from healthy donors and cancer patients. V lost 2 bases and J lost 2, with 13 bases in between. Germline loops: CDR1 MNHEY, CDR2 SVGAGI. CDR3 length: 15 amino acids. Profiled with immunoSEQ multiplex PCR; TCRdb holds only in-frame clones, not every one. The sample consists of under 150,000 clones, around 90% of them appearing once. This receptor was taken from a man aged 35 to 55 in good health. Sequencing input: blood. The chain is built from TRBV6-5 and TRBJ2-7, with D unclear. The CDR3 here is CASSYDRFNTYEQYF. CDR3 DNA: TGTGCCAGCAGTTACGACCGATTCAATACCTACGAGCAGTACTTC.